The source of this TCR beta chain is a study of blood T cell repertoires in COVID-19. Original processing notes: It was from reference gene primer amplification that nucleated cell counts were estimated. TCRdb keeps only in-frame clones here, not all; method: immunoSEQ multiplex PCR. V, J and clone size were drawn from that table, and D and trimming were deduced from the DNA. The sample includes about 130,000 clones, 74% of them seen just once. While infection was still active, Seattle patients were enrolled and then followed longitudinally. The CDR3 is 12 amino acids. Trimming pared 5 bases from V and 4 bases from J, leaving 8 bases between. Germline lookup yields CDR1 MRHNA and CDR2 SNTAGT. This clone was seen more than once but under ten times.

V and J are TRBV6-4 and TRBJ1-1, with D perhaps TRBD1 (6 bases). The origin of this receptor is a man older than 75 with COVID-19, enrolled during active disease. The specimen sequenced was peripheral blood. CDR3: CASSSGVTEAFF. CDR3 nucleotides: TGTGCCAGCAGTTCAGGGGTCACTGAAGCTTTCTTT.